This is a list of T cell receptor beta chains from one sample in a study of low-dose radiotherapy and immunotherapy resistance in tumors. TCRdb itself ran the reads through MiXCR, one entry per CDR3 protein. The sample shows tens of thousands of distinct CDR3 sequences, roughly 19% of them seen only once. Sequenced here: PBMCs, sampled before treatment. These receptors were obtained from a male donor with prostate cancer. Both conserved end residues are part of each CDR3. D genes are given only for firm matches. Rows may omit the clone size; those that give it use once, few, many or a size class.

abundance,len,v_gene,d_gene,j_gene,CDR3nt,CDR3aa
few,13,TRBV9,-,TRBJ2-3,TGTGCCAGCAGCGTAGCTTGGGCAGATACGCAGTATTTT,CASSVAWADTQYF
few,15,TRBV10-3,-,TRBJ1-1,TGTGCCATCAGTGATGGGTGGGCAGCCAACACTGAAGCTTTCTTT,CAISDGWAANTEAFF
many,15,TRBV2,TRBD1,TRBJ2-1,TGTGCCAGCAGCGAAACAGGGGGCGGCTGGTATGAGCAGTTCTTC,CASSETGGGWYEQFF
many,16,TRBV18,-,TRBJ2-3,TGTGCCAGCTCACGGGCACAGGGACTCGTCGTCGATACGCAGTATTTT,CASSRAQGLVVDTQYF
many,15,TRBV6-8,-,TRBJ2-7,TGTGCCAGCAGTCTCACAGGGCTGGACGTCTACGAGCAGTACTTC,CASSLTGLDVYEQYF
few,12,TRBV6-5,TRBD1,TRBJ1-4,TGTGCCAGCAGTGGCGACAGGGGAAAACTGTTTTTT,CASSGDRGKLFF
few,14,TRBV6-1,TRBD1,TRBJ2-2,TGTGCCAGCAGTCGCACAGGGGAGAACGGGGAGCTGTTTTTT,CASSRTGENGELFF
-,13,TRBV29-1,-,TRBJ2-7,TGCAGCGTTGAAGACAGGGGCGGGAACGAGCAGTACTTC,CSVEDRGGNEQYF
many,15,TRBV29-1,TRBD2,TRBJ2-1,TGCAGCGTACTGGGACTAGCGGGGGTCTACAATGAGCAGTTCTTC,CSVLGLAGVYNEQFF
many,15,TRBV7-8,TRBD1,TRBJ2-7,TGTGCCAGCAGCTTAGGAACAGGGGGCACTTACGAGCAGTACTTC,CASSLGTGGTYEQYF
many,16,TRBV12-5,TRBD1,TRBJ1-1,TGTGCTAGTGGTTTGGCCCCGACAGGGTTGAACACTGAAGCTTTCTTT,CASGLAPTGLNTEAFF
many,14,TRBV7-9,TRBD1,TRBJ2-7,TGTGCCAGCACCTCAGGGGGTATCTCCTACGAGCAGTACTTC,CASTSGGISYEQYF
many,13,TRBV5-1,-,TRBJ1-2,TGCGCCAGCAGCTTGGAGCAAACAGGAGGCTACACCTTC,CASSLEQTGGYTF
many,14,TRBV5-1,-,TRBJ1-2,TGCGCCAGCAGCTTGGCGGTCGGAGACTATGGCTACACCTTC,CASSLAVGDYGYTF
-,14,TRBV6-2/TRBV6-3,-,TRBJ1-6,TGTGCCAGCAGTTACGAGACAGAGAATTCACCCCTCCACTTT,CASSYETENSPLHF
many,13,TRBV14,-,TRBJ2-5,TGTGCCAGTCGCCAGGGGTACCAAGAGACCCAGTACTTC,CASRQGYQETQYF
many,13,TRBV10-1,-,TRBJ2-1,TGCGCCAGCAGTGAGTCGTCCCGGGGTGAGCAGTTCTTC,CASSESSRGEQFF
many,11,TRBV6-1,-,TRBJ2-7,TGTGCCAGCAGTGAAACCTACGAGCAGTACTTC,CASSETYEQYF
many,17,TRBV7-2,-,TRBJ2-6,TGTGCCAGCAGCTTGGGGCGGGCGTCCTCTGGGGCCAACGTCCTGACTTTC,CASSLGRASSGANVLTF
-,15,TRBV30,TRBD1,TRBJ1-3,TGTGCCTGGAGTAGGGACAGCGACTCTGGAAACACCATATATTTT,CAWSRDSDSGNTIYF
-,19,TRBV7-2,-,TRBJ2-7,-,CASSIYLCSVRLQADEQYF
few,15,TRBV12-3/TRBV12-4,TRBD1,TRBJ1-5,TGTGCCAGCAGTACAGGGGGCCGGAGCAATCAGCCCCAGCATTTT,CASSTGGRSNQPQHF
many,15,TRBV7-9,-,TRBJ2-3,TGTGCCAGCAGAACTAGTGGCGGGGGCACAGATACGCAGTATTTT,CASRTSGGGTDTQYF
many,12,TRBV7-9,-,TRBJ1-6,TGTGCCAGCTGCCTGGGGGATTCACCCCTCCACTTT,CASCLGDSPLHF
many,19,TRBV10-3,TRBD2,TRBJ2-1,TGTGCCACCTCATACGCGGCTAGCGGGGGGGAAAGCTCCTACAATGAGCAGTTCTTC,CATSYAASGGESSYNEQFF
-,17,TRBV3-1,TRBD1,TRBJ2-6,TGTGCCACTCACCCGGGACAGGGAGTTCCTGGGGCCAACGTCCTGACTTTC,CATHPGQGVPGANVLTF
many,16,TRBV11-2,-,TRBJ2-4,TGTGCCAGCAGCTTATTAGGAGCTCGAGGGGGGAGCATTCAGTACTTC,CASSLLGARGGSIQYF
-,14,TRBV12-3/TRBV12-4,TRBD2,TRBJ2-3,TGTGCCAGCACCGAGCGGGAGGGAACAGATACGCAGTATTTT,CASTEREGTDTQYF
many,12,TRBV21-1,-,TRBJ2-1,TGTGCCAGACACAGGGTTTTGAATGAGCAGTTCTTC,CARHRVLNEQFF
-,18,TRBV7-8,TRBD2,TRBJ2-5,TGTGCCAGCAGACCCCGGTGGCGGAGCGGGGGGGCCCGTCAGACCCAGTACTTC,CASRPRWRSGGARQTQYF
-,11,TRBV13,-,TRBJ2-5,TGTGCCAGCAGTCGATCTGAAACCCAGTACTTC,CASSRSETQYF
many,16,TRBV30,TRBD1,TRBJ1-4,TGTGCCTGCCCCCCGGCAGGGGGCCAAGTATATGAAAAACTGTTTTTT,CACPPAGGQVYEKLFF
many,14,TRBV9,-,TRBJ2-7,TGTGCCAGCAGCGTAGGGGGGAGCTCCTACGAGCAGTACTTC,CASSVGGSSYEQYF
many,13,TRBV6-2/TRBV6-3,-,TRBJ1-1,TGTGCCAGCAGAACCGTCGGTTACACTGAAGCTTTCTTT,CASRTVGYTEAFF
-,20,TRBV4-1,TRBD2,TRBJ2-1,TGCGCCAGCAGCCAAGAAGTGCGGACTAGCGGAAGGAGCTCCTACAATGAGCAGTTCTTC,CASSQEVRTSGRSSYNEQFF
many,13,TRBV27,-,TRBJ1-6,TGTGCCAGCAGTTCGGAGGGGAATTCACCCCTCCACTTT,CASSSEGNSPLHF
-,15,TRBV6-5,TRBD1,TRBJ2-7,TGTGCCAGCAGTTACTCGACAGGGGGCTCCTACGAGCAGTACTTC,CASSYSTGGSYEQYF
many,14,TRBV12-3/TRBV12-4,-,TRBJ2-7,TGTGCCAGCACCTCCGCCCGGGACCACTACGAGCAGTACTTC,CASTSARDHYEQYF
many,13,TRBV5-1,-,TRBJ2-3,TGCGCCAGCAGCTTGGAGACGACAGATACGCAGTATTTT,CASSLETTDTQYF
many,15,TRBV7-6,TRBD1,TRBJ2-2,TGTGCCAGCAGCTGGGACAGGGGGGACACCGGGGAGCTGTTTTTT,CASSWDRGDTGELFF
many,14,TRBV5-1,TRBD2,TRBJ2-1,TGCGCCAGCAGCTGGACTAGCGGGGGGAATGAGCAGTTCTTC,CASSWTSGGNEQFF
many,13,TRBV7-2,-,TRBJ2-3,TGTGCCAGCAGCCAAACAGGGACAGATACGCAGTATTTT,CASSQTGTDTQYF
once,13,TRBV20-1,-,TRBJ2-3,TGCAGTGCTAGAACAGACACCACAGATACGCAGTATTTT,CSARTDTTDTQYF
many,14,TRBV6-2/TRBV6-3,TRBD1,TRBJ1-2,TGTGCCAGCAGTTTTACAGGGGGTAACTATGGCTACACCTTC,CASSFTGGNYGYTF
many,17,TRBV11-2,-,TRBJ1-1,TGTGCCAGCAGCTCGTTGTTTGGACGGGGAATGAACACTGAAGCTTTCTTT,CASSSLFGRGMNTEAFF
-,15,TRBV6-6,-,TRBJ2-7,TGTGCCAGCAGTTACTCAGGGACCACCTCCTACGAGCAGTACTTC,CASSYSGTTSYEQYF
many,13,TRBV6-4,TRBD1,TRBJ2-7,TGTGCCAGCAGTCCCGGGACAGGATTCGAGCAGTACTTC,CASSPGTGFEQYF
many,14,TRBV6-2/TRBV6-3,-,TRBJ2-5,TGTGCCAGCAGCCCCGACGGGCGACAAGAGACCCAGTACTTC,CASSPDGRQETQYF
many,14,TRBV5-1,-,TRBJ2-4,TGCGCCAGCTCCGAGGGGGATGCCAAAAACATTCAGTACTTC,CASSEGDAKNIQYF
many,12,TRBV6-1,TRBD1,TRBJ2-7,TGTGCCAGCAGTGAAGGGTCGCGACAGGGGGACTTC,CASSEGSRQGDF